This T cell receptor beta chain was sequenced for a study of blood T cell repertoires in COVID-19. At the level of the study: Material from acute and convalescent COVID-19 was sourced from the United States, Italy and Spain. T cells, B-cell-depleted T cells, or PBMCs provided the cDNA or gDNA that served as material.

Methods used by the authors: Reference gene primer amplification gave nucleated cell count estimates. Assay used: immunoSEQ multiplex PCR; TCRdb lists only in-frame clones, some missing. D and trimming come from the DNA, and the V and J calls and clone size come from that table. This table holds fewer than 150,000 clones, about three quarters found once. Trimming took 5 bases from V and 6 from J; bases not matched to a gene: 11. Germline CDR1 is SEHNR and CDR2 is FQNEAQ (reference sequence). The CDR3 is 15 amino acids. The sequenced sample consisted of peripheral blood. This receptor was taken from a human donor with acute or convalescent COVID-19. The donor label of this sample is uncertain. The gene calls are TRBV7-9 and TRBJ2-7; 9 bases align to TRBD1. The CDR3 is CASSTLGTGKGEQYF. The CDR3 nucleotides read TGTGCCAGCAGCACCCTCGGGACAGGGAAAGGCGAGCAGTACTTC.